The 9 T cell receptor beta chains below come from one sample, sequenced in a study of shared clonotypes between healthy human individuals (dated by TCRdb to 2019 to 2021). The library was made by the immunoSEQ multiplex PCR assay. This immuneACCESS table, as held by TCRdb, lists in-frame sequences with V and J called but not all clones. Of the missing ones, under half trace to an unresolved V gene in checked studies; the others have no known cause. This sample comprises about 560,000 clones, roughly four fifths of them detected only once. The ten top clones hold 12% of the sample. The sequencing sample was made of PBMCs. The receptors originated from a woman aged 40 to 50 in good health. Some clones in this sample may be carry-over from other donors' samples.

This clone came up many times. The chain carries TRBV28 and TRBJ2-3, with 7 bases aligning to TRBD2. V shed 1 base and J 0 bases; nucleotides not matched to a gene: 4. Germline loops: CDR1 MDHEN, CDR2 SYDVKM. CDR3 length equals 16 residues. Written as DNA, the CDR3 is TGTGCCAGCAGTTTATTGGGTAGCGGGAGCACAGATACGCAGTATTTT. Protein: CASSLLGSGSTDTQYF.

The V call is TRBV15, the J call TRBJ2-7, with 9 bases matching TRBD1. The ends lost 2 bases at V and 6 bases at J; junction bases unmatched: 8. Germline assignment: CDR1 LNHNV and CDR2 YYDKDF (reference sequence). The CDR3 length is 15 residues. The CDR3 reads CATSRRTGDQSEQYF. The CDR3 nucleotides are TGTGCCACCAGCAGAAGGACAGGGGACCAGAGCGAGCAGTACTTC. Full variable domain (rest looked up from reference TRBV15 and TRBJ2-7): DAMVIQNPRYQVTQFGKPVTLSCSQTLNHNVMYWYQQKSSQAPKLLFHYYDKDFNNEADTPDNFQSRRPNTSFCFLDIRSPGLGDTAMYLCATSRRTGDQSEQYFGPGTRLTVT.

V gene TRBV6-5 combines with J gene TRBJ1-1, with D perhaps TRBD1 (5 bases). From germline, CDR1 is MNHEY and CDR2 SVGAGI. The ends were cut back, 6 bases at V and 2 bases at J, with 10 bases in the middle. The CDR3 is 13 amino acids. The CDR3 nucleotides are TGTGCCAGCAGGGCCGGGACCAACACTGAAGCTTTCTTT. Translated, it gives CASRAGTNTEAFF.

The CDR3 DNA reads as TGTGCCAGCAGCGCTTCCCGGGGAAGCACTGAAGCTTTCTTT. Translated: CASSASRGSTEAFF. This chain uses TRBV9 with TRBJ1-1; D is undetermined. The CDR3 covers 14 residues. Trimming stripped 3 bases from V and 4 bases from J, with 13 bases between. Germline CDR1 and CDR2: SGDLS and YYNGEE.

The chain is built from TRBV14 and TRBJ2-5; 7 nucleotides line up with TRBD1. Germline trimming cut 0 bases from V and 5 bases from J; bases unmatched to any gene: 6. The CDR3 consists of 15 residues. CDR1 is SGHDN and CDR2 is FVKESK in the germline V gene. The CDR3 protein is CASSQDRGGRETQYF. The DNA for the CDR3 is TGTGCCAGCAGCCAAGATCGAGGGGGCAGGGAGACCCAGTACTTC. Complete variable domain (other parts from reference TRBV14 and TRBJ2-5): EAGVTQFPSHSVIEKGQTVTLRCDPISGHDNLYWYRRVMGKEIKFLLHFVKESKQDESGMPNNRFLAERTGGTYSTLKVQPAELEDSGVYFCASSQDRGGRETQYFGPGTRLLVL.

The genes are TRBV2 and TRBJ1-1; D is perhaps TRBD1 (5 bases). Per the germline V gene, CDR1 is SNHLY and CDR2 is FYNNEI. V was shortened by 3 bases and J by 3 bases, with 20 bases between the two germline ends. CDR3 size: 17 residues. Written as DNA, the CDR3 is TGTGCCAGCAGTGACGTAGGGACCGGGCGAGTGGACACTGAAGCTTTCTTT. Its translation is CASSDVGTGRVDTEAFF.

V and J are TRBV4-1 and TRBJ2-7, with 9 bases that match TRBD1. In germline, CDR1 is MGHRA, CDR2 YSYEKL. V was clipped by 0 bases and J by 3 bases; unmatched bases: 12. The CDR3 sequence is 18 residues long. DNA for the CDR3: TGCGCCAGCAGCCAAGATGACCCACAGGGGGCGATGTACTACGAGCAGTACTTC. Protein product: CASSQDDPQGAMYYEQYF.

In its sample, this clone was seen a few times. This rearrangement joins TRBV11-2 to TRBJ2-3; 10 bases match TRBD2. From germline, CDR1 is SGHAT and CDR2 FQNNGV. With V trimmed by 5 bases and J by 0 bases, 2 bases remained unmatched. The CDR3 covers 15 residues. CDR3 in DNA: TGTGCCAGCAGCGCGACTAGCGGGAGCACAGATACGCAGTATTTT. This translates into CASSATSGSTDTQYF.

The J gene is TRBJ2-6, the V gene TRBV5-5; D ambiguous. The CDR3 loop spans 15 amino acids. Germline V gene lookup returns CDR1 SGHKS and CDR2 YYEKEE (reference sequence). Trimming removed 0 bases at V and 4 bases at J, with 8 bases between. The CDR3 loop reads CASSLVGIGANVLTF. The CDR3 bases are TGTGCCAGCAGCTTGGTAGGGATCGGGGCCAACGTCCTGACTTTC. Based on the CDR3 plus reference TRBV5-5 and TRBJ2-6, the full variable domain is DAGVTQSPTHLIKTRGQQVTLRCSPISGHKSVSWYQQVLGQGPQFIFQYYEKEERGRGNFPDRFSARQFPNYSSELNVNALLLGDSALYLCASSLVGIGANVLTFGAGSRLTVL.